A single sample is the source of the 13 T cell receptor beta chains below, sequenced in a study of blood T cell repertoires in COVID-19. The data were produced by immunoSEQ multiplex PCR, yet TCRdb's version contains in-frame clones alone and is incomplete. The table includes around 170,000 clones, about nine tenths detected once. The sequenced material came from peripheral blood. Source of these receptors: a man aged 18 to 29 who had recovered from COVID-19.

The chain employs TRBV4-3 and TRBJ2-1; 10 bases map to TRBD2. The CDR3 is 19 residues long. CDR1 is LGHNA, CDR2 YSLEER, per germline. V trimming: 1 base; J trimming: 1 base; junction bases outside the gene matches: 10. The CDR3, as DNA: TGCGCCAGCAGCCAAGTCTTCGGGCTAGCGGGAGATTCCTACAATGAGCAGTTCTTC. Its translation is CASSQVFGLAGDSYNEQFF.

The chain has TRBV27 and TRBJ2-2; D remains unclear. Trimming left V 1 base short and J 7 bases short, with 10 bases between. Per germline, CDR1 MNHEY and CDR2 SMNVEV (reference sequence). CDR3 length: 14 amino acids. CDR3 sequence: CASSLWLAGGELFF. DNA of the CDR3: TGTGCCAGCAGTTTATGGTTAGCTGGCGGGGAGCTGTTTTTT.

V gene TRBV4-1 combines with J gene TRBJ2-7; 8 positions agree with TRBD1. J lost 2 bases, V lost 2 bases, and 5 bases had no gene match. CDR3 size: 15 residues. Germline V gene lookup returns CDR1 MGHRA and CDR2 YSYEKL. CDR3: CASSQWTGLPYEQYF. The CDR3 region has the DNA TGCGCCAGCAGCCAATGGACAGGGCTTCCCTACGAGCAGTACTTC.

This clone showed up just once. The chain carries TRBV24-1 and TRBJ2-5; 11 nucleotides match TRBD2. This CDR3 has 16 amino acids. J was trimmed by 3 bases and V by 3 bases; bases with no gene match: 5. Germline values: CDR1 KGHDR, CDR2 SFDVKD. CDR3 DNA: TGTGCCACCAGTGATATACTAGCGGGGGAAGAAGAGACCCAGTACTTC. It is translated as CATSDILAGEEETQYF.

The chain carries TRBV5-1 and TRBJ2-2; possibly TRBD2 for D (6 bases). This CDR3 spans 16 amino acids. The V end was cut by 0 bases, the J end by 8 bases, with 17 bases between. Germline V lookup: CDR1 SGHRS, CDR2 YFSETQ. The CDR3: CASSLVAAGSTGELFF. The DNA for the CDR3 is TGCGCCAGCAGCTTGGTCGCAGCGGGCTCCACGGGGGAGCTGTTTTTT.

The rearrangement links TRBV4-3 to TRBJ1-4, with 7 bases aligning to TRBD1. The CDR3 loop spans 16 amino acids. Trimming cost V 6 bases and J 0 bases; bases outside gene matches: 7. Germline-derived CDR1 and CDR2 are LGHNA and YSLEER. CDR3 coding DNA: TGCGCCAGCAGGGCGGACAGGCGTGCAACTAATGAAAAACTGTTTTTT. Translating it yields CASRADRRATNEKLFF.

The chain has TRBV2 and TRBJ2-2; 10 bases are a match to TRBD1. CDR3 length equals 16 residues. Germline CDR1 is SNHLY and CDR2 is FYNNEI. V gave up 10 bases and J gave up 0 bases; unmatched junction bases: 8. CDR3 protein: CATSGQGPANTGELFF. In DNA form, the CDR3 reads TGTGCCACTTCGGGACAGGGGCCCGCGAACACCGGGGAGCTGTTTTTT.

The gene calls are TRBV7-9 and TRBJ2-2; TRBD2 aligns across 11 bases. Germline lookup yields CDR1 SEHNR and CDR2 FQNEAQ (reference sequence). CDR3 size: 14 residues. V was pared by 10 bases and J by 8 bases, with 9 bases of the junction left unmatched. Here the CDR3 DNA reads TGTGCCACTACCACTAGCGGGAGAACGGGGGAGCTGTTTTTT. Its translation: CATTTSGRTGELFF.

J is TRBJ1-5 and V is TRBV28, with a possible D match to TRBD1 (6 bases). V lost 4 bases to trimming and J lost 0 bases, with 7 bases between them. In germline, CDR1 is MDHEN, CDR2 SYDVKM. This CDR3 has 14 amino acids. CDR3 region: CASSYRVSNQPQHF. For the CDR3, the DNA is TGTGCCAGCAGTTACAGGGTTAGCAATCAGCCCCAGCATTTT.

This clone was detected a few times. The gene calls are TRBV12-3 or TRBV12-4 and TRBJ1-3; D gene unclear. Trimming removed 6 bases from V and 4 bases from J, with 10 bases in between. The length of the CDR3 is 13 residues. The CDR3 DNA is TGTGCCAGCAGCCCCCTCGGGGGAAACACCATATATTTT. Amino acid sequence: CASSPLGGNTIYF.

This rearrangement joins TRBV28 to TRBJ1-3; tentative D call: TRBD1 (6 bases). CDR3 length: 14 residues. Germline lookup yields CDR1 MDHEN and CDR2 SYDVKM. Trimming took off 10 bases at V and 2 bases at J, with 15 bases between the two ends. CDR3 DNA: TGTGCCACCTCGACAGGTGGAACTGGAAACACCATATATTTT. The encoded protein is CATSTGGTGNTIYF. The whole variable domain, filled in from reference TRBV28 and TRBJ1-3, reads DVKVTQSSRYLVKRTGEKVFLECVQDMDHENMFWYRQDPGLGLRLIYFSYDVKMKEKGDIPEGYSVSREKKERFSLILESASTNQTSMYLCATSTGGTGNTIYFGEGSWLTVV.

The chain couples TRBV18 to TRBJ1-2, with a possible D match to TRBD1 (6 bases). Germline lookup yields CDR1 KGHSH and CDR2 LQKENI. The V end lost 1 base, the J end lost 5 bases, and 11 bases lay between the germline ends. The CDR3 covers 14 residues. DNA of the CDR3: TGTGCCAGCTCACCACGCCCAGGGGAATATGGCTACACCTTC. It yields the protein CASSPRPGEYGYTF.

V and J are TRBV7-9 and TRBJ2-7; 10 bases agree with TRBD1. Trimming at V came to 7 bases and at J to 7 bases, leaving 10 bases not matched to a gene. The CDR3 contains 14 residues. Per the germline V gene, CDR1 is SEHNR and CDR2 is FQNEAQ (reference sequence). The CDR3 reads CASTGGTGAREQYF. CDR3 bases: TGTGCCAGCACCGGGGGGACAGGGGCGCGAGAGCAGTACTTC.